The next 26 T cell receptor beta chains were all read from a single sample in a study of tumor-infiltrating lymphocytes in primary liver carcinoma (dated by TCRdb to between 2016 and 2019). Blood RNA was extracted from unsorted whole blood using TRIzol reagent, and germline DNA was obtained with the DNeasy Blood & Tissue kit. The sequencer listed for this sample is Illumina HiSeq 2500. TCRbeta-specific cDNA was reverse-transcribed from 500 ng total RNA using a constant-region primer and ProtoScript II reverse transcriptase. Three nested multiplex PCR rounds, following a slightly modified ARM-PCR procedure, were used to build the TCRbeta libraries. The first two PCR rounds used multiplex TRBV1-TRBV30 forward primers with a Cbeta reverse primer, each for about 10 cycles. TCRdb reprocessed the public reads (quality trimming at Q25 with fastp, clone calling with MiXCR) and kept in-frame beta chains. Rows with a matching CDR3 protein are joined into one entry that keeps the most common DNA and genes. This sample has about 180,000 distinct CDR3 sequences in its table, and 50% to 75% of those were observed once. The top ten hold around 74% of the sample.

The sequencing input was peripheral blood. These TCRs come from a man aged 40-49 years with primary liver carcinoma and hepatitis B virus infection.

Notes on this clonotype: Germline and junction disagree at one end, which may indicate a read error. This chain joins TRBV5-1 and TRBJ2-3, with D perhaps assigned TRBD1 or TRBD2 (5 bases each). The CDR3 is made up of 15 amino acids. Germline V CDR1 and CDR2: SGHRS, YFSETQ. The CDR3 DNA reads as TGCGCCAGCAGCGGAACGCTAGGGGATCGGGATATGCAGTATTTT. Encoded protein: CASSGTLGDRDMQYF. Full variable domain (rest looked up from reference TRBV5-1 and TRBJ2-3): KAGVTQTPRYLIKTRGQQVTLSCSPISGHRSVSWYQQTPGQGLQFLFEYFSETQRNKGNFPGRFSGRQFSNSRSEMNVSTLELGDSALYLCASSGTLGDRDMQYFGPGTRLTVL.

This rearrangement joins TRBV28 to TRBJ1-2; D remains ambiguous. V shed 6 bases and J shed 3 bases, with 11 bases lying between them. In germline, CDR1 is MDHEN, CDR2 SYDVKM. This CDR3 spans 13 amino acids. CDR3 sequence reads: CASRSKWDYGYTF. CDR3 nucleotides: TGTGCCAGCAGGTCAAAATGGGACTATGGCTACACCTTC.

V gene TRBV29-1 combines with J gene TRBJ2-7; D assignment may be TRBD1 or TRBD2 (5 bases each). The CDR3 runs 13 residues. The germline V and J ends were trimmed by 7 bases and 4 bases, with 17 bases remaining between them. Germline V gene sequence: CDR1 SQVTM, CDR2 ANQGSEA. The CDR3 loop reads CSAGALDEYEQYF. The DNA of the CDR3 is TGCAGCGCTGGGGCACTAGACGAATACGAGCAGTACTTC.

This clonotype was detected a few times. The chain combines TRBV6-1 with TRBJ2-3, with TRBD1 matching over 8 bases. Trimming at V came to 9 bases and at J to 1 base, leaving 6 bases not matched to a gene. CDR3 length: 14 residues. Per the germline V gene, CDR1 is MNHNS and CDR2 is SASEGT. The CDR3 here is CASRQGRGTDTQYF. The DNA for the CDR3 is TGTGCCAGTCGACAGGGGCGGGGCACAGATACGCAGTATTTT.

The CDR3: CASNLALYEQYF. The CDR3 DNA follows: TGTGCCAGCAACTTGGCCTTATACGAGCAGTACTTC. The chain employs TRBV11-2 and TRBJ2-7; D unresolved. The CDR3 has 12 amino acids. In germline, CDR1 is SGHAT, CDR2 FQNNGV. Trimming shortened V by 7 bases and J by 4 bases, and 11 bases separated the two germline ends.

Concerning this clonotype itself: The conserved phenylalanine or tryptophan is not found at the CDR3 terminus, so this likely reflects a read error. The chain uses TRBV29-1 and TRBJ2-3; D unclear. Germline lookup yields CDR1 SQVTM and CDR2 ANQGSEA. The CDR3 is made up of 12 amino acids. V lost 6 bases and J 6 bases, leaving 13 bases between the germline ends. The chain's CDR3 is CSVPLVGDTQYL. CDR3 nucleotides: TGCAGCGTACCTCTAGTCGGTGATACGCAGTATCTA.

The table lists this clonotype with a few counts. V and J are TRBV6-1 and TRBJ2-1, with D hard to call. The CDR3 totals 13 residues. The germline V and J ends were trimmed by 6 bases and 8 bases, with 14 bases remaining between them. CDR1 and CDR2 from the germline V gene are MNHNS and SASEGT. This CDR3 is CASRLNPGDEQFF. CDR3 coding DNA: TGTGCCAGCAGGTTAAACCCCGGCGATGAGCAGTTCTTC.

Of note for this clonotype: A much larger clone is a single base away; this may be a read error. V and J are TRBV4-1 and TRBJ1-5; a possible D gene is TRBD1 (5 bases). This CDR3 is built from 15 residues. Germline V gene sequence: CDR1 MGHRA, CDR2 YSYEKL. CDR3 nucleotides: TGCGCCGGCAGCCAAGGTGGAGGGGCCAATCAGCCCCAGCATTTT. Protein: CAGSQGGGANQPQHF.

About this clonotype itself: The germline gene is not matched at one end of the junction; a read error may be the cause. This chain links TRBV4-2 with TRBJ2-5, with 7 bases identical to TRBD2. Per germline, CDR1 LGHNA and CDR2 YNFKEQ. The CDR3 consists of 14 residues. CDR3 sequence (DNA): TGTGCCAGCAGCCTAGGACTAGTTTTGGAGACCCACTACTTC. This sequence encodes CASSLGLVLETHYF.

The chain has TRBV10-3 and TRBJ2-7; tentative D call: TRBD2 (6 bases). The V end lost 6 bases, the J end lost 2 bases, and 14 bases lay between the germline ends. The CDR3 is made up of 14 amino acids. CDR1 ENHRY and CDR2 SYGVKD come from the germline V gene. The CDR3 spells CAISLRRDAYEQYF. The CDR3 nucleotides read TGTGCCATCAGCCTTCGGCGGGACGCCTACGAGCAGTACTTC.

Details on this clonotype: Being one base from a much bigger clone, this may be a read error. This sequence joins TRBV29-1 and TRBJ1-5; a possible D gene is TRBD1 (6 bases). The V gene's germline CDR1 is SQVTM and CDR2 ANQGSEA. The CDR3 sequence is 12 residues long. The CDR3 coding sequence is TGCAGCGTTGAAACTGGGGGCAGTAGTCAGAATTTT. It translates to CSVETGGSSQNF. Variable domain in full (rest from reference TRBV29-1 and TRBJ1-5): SAVISQKPSRDICQRGTSLTIQCQVDSQVTMMFWYRQQPGQSLTLIATANQGSEATYESGFVIDKFPISRPNLTFSTLTVSNMSPEDSSIYLCSVETGGSSQNFGDGTRLSIL.

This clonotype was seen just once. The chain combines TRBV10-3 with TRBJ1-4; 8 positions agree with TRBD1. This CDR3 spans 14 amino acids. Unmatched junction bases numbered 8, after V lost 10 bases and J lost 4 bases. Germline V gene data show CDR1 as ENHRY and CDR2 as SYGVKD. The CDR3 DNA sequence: TGTGCCACTTCGCCGGGACAGGATAATGAAAAACTGTTTTTT. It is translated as CATSPGQDNEKLFF.

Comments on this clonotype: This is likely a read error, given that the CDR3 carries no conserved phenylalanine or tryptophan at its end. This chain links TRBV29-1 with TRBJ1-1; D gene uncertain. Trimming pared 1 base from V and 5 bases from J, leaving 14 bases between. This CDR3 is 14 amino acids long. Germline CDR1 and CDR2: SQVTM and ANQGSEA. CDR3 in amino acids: CSVEGPQPGTEAFY. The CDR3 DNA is TGCAGCGTTGAAGGCCCTCAACCGGGGACTGAAGCTTTCTAT.

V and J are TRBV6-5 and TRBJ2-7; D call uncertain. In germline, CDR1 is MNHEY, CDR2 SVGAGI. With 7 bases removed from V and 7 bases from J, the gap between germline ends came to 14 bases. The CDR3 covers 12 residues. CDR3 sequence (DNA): TGTGCCAGCACCAGTTCTGTGGGTGAGCAGTACTTC. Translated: CASTSSVGEQYF.

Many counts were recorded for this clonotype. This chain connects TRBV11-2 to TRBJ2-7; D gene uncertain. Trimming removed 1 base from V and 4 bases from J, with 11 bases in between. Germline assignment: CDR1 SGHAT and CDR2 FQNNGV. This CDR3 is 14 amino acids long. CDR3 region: CASSLGRTIYEQYF. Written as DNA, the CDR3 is TGTGCCAGCAGCTTAGGCCGCACGATTTACGAGCAGTACTTC.

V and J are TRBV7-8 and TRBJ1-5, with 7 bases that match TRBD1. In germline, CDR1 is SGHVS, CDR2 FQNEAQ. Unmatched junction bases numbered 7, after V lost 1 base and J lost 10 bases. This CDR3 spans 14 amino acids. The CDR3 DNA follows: TGTGCCAGCAGCTTAGGGCACAGGGGCGGACCCCAGCATTTT. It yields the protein CASSLGHRGGPQHF.

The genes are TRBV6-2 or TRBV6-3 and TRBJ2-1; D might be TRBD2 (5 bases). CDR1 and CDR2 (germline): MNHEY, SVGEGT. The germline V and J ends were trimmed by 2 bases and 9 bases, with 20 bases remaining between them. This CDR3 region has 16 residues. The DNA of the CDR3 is TGTGCCAGCAGTTACACTAAACCCGTGGGTGAGGGTGAGCAGTTCTTC. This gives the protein CASSYTKPVGEGEQFF.

CDR3 nucleotides: TGCAGCGTTGAAAGCTCCCATGGCTACACCTTC. Translated, it gives CSVESSHGYTF. The chain joins TRBV29-1 to TRBJ1-2; unclear D gene. Germline V lookup: CDR1 SQVTM, CDR2 ANQGSEA. The V gene lost 2 bases and the J gene lost 6 bases, with 7 bases spanning the gap. There are 11 residues in the CDR3. The full variable domain, rest sourced from reference TRBV29-1 and TRBJ1-2, is SAVISQKPSRDICQRGTSLTIQCQVDSQVTMMFWYRQQPGQSLTLIATANQGSEATYESGFVIDKFPISRPNLTFSTLTVSNMSPEDSSIYLCSVESSHGYTFGSGTRLTVV.

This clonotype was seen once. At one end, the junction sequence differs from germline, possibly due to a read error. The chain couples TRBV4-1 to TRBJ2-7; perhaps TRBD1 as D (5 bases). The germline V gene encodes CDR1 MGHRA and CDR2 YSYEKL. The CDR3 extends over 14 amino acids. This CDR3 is CASSRNSRGNEQHF. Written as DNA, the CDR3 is TGCGCCAGCAGCCGAAACTCAAGGGGAAACGAGCAGCACTTC.

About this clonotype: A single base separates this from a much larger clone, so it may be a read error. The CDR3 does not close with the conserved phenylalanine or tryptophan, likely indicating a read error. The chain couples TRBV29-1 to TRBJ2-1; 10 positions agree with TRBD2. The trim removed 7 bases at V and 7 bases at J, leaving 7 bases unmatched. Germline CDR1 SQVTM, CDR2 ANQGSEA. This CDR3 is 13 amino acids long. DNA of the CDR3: TGCAGCGAAAGCGGGAGGGCCGTGAATGAGCAGTTCCTC. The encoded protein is CSESGRAVNEQFL.

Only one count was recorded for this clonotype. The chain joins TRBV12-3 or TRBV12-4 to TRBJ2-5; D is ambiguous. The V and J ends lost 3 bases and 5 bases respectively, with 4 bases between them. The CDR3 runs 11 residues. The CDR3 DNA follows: TGTGCCAGCAGTTTGAAGGAGACCCAGTACTTC. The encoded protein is CASSLKETQYF.

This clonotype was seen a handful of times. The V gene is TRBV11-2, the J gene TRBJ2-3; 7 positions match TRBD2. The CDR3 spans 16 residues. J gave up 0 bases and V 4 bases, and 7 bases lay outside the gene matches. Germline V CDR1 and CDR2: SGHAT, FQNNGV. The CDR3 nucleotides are TGTGCCAGCAGCTGGGGGGGGGGTGCTAGCACAGATACGCAGTATTTT. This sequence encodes CASSWGGGASTDTQYF.

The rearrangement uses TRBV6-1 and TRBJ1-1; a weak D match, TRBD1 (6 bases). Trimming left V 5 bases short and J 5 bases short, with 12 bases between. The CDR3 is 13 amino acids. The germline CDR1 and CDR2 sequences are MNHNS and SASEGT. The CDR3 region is CASSPGALTEAFF. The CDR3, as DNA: TGTGCCAGCAGTCCGGGGGCGCTTACTGAAGCTTTCTTT.

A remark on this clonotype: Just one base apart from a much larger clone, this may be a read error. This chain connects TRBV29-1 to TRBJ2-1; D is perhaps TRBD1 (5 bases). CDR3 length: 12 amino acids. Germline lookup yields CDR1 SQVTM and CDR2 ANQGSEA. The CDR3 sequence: CSVRTRGNEEFF. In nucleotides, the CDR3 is TGCAGCGTTCGGACACGAGGCAATGAGGAGTTCTTC.

The CDR3 sequence is CASSFPGLGIHDRYF. Written as DNA, the CDR3 is TGTGCCAGCAGCTTCCCGGGACTAGGGATCCACGATCGGTACTTC. The chain couples TRBV11-2 to TRBJ2-7, with 8 bases aligning to TRBD2. The CDR3 has 15 amino acids. After removal of 3 bases from V and 12 bases from J, the junction contained 16 bases not matched to a gene. Germline loops: CDR1 SGHAT, CDR2 FQNNGV.

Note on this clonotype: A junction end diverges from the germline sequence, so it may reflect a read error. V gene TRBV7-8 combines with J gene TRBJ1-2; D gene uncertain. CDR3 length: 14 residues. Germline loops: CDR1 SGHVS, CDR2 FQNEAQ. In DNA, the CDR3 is TGTGCCAGCGGCTTGGAAAGCTATAACTATGGCTACACCTTC. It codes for CASGLESYNYGYTF. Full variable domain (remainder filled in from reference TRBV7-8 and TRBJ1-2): GAGVSQSPRYKVAKRGQDVALRCDPISGHVSLFWYQQALGQGPEFLTYFQNEAQLDKSGLPSDRFFAERPEGSVSTLKIQRTQQEDSAVYLCASGLESYNYGYTFGSGTRLTVV.